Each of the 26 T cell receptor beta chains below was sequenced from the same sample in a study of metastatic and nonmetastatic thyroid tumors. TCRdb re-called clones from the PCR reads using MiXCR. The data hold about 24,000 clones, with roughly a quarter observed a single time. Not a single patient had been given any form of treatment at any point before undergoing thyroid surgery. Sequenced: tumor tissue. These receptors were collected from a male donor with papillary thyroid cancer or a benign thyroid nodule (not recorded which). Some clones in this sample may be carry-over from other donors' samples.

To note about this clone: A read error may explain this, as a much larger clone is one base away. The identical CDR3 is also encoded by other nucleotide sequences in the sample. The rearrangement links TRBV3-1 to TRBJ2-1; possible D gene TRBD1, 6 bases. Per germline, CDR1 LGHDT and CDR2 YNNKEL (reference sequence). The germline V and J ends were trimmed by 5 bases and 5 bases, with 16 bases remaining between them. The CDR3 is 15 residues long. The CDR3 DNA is TGTGCCAGCAGCTCCTACAGGGCCGTCAACAATGAGCAGTTCTTC. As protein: CASSSYRAVNNEQFF.

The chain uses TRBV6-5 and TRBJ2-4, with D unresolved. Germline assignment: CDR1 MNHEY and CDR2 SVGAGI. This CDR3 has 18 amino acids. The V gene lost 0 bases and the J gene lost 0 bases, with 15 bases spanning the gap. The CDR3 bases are TGTGCCAGCAGTTACTCGGGCTTGATTTTAATAGCCAAAAACATTCAGTACTTC. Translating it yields CASSYSGLILIAKNIQYF.

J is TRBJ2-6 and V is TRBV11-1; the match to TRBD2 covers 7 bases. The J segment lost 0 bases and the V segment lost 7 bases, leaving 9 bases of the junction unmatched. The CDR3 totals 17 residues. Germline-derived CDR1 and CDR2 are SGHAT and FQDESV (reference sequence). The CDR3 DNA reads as TGTGCCAGCAACCCCCCGGGCGGGAGCTCTGGGGCCAACGTCCTGACTTTC. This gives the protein CASNPPGGSSGANVLTF.

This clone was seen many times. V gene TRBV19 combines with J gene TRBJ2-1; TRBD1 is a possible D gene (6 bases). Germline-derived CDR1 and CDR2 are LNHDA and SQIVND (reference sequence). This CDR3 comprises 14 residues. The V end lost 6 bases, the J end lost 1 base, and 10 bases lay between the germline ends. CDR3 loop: CASSEGESYNEQFF. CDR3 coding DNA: TGTGCCAGTAGCGAGGGGGAATCCTACAATGAGCAGTTCTTC.

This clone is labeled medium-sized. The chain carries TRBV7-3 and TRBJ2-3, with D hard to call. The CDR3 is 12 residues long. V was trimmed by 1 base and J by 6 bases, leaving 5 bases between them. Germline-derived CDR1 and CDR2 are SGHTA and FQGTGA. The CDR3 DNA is TGTGCCAGCAGCTTAAATCACGATACGCAGTATTTT. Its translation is CASSLNHDTQYF.

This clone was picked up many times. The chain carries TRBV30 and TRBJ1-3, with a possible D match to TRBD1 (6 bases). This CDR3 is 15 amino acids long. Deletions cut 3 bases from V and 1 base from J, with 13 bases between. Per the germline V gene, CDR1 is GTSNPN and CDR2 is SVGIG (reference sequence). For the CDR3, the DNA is TGTGCCTGGAGCAAACAGGGAGAATCTGGAAACACCATATATTTT. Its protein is CAWSKQGESGNTIYF. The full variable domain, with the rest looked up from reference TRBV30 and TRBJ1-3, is SQTIHQWPATLVQPVGSPLSLECTVEGTSNPNLYWYRQAAGRGLQLLFYSVGIGQISSEVPQNLSASRPQDRQFILSSKKLLLSDSGFYLCAWSKQGESGNTIYFGEGSWLTVV.

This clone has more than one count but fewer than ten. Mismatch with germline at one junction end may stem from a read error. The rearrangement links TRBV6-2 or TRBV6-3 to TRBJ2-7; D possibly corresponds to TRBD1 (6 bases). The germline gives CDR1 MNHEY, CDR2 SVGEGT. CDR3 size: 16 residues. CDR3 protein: CASSFQPTGFGYEKYF. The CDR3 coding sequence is TGTGCCAGCAGTTTCCAACCTACAGGGTTCGGCTACGAGAAGTACTTC.

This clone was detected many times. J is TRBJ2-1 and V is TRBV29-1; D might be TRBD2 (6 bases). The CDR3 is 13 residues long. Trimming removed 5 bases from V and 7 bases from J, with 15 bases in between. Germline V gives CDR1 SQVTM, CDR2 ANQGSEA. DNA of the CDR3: TGCAGCGTTAGGGGCGGGGAGTGGAATGAGCAGTTCTTC. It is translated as CSVRGGEWNEQFF.

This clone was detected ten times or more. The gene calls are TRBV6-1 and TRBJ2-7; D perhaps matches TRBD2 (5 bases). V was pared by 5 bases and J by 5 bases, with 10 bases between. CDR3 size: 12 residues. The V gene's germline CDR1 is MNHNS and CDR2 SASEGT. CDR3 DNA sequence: TGTGCCAGCAGTCCCTCGGGGAACGAGCAGTACTTC. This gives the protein CASSPSGNEQYF.

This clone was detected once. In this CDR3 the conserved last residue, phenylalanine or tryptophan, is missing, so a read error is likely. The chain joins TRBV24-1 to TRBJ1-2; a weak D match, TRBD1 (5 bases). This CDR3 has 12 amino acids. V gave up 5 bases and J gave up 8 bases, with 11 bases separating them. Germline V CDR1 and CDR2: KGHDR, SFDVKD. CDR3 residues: CATSAPGGGYTY. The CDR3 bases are TGTGCCACCAGTGCTCCGGGGGGAGGCTACACCTAC.

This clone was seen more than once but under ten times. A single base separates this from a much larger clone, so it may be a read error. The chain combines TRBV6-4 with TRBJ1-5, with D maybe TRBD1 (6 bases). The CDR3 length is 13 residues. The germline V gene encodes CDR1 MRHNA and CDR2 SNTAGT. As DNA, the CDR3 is TGTGCCAGCAGTGAACAGGGAAATCATCCCCAGCATTTT. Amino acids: CASSEQGNHPQHF.

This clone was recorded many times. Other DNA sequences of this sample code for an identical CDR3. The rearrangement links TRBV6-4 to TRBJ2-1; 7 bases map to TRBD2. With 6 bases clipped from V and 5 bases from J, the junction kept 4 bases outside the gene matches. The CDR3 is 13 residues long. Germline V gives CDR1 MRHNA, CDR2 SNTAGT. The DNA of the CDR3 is TGTGCCAGCAGAGGGGACTATCACAATGAGCAGTTCTTC. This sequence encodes CASRGDYHNEQFF.

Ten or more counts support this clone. CDR3 region: CASRSLAGATYNEQFF. Written as DNA, the CDR3 is TGTGCCAGCAGAAGCCTAGCGGGAGCCACCTACAATGAGCAGTTCTTC. The chain is built from TRBV28 and TRBJ2-1; 10 bases align to TRBD2. This CDR3 has 16 amino acids. CDR1 is MDHEN, CDR2 SYDVKM, per germline. With V trimmed by 6 bases and J by 2 bases, 7 bases remained unmatched.

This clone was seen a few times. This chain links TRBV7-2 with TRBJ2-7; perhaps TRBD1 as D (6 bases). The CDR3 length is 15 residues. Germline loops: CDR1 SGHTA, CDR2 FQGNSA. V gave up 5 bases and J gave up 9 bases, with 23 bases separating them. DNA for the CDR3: TGTGCCAGCAGCACCCCCGGACAGACTCTACTAAGGCAGTACTTC. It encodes CASSTPGQTLLRQYF.

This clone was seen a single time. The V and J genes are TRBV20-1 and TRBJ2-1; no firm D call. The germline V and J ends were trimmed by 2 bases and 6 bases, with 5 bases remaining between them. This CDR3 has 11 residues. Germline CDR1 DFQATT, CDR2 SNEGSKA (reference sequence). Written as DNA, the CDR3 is TGCAGTGCTAGACAGTTCAATGAGCAGTTCTTC. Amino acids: CSARQFNEQFF.

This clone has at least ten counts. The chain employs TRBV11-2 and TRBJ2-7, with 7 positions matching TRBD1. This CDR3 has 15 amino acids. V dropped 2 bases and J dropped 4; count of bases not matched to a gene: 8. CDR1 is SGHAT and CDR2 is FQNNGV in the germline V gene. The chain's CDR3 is CASSLLPGQQYEQYF. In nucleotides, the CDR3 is TGTGCCAGCAGCTTACTACCGGGACAGCAATACGAGCAGTACTTC.

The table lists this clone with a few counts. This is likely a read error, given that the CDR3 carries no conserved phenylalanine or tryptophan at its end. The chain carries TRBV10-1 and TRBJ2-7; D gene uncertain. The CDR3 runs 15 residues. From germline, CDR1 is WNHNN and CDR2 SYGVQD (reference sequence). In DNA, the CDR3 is TGCGCCAGCAGTGATGGTTCCGCCAGCTCCTACGATCAGTACCTC. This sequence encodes CASSDGSASSYDQYL.

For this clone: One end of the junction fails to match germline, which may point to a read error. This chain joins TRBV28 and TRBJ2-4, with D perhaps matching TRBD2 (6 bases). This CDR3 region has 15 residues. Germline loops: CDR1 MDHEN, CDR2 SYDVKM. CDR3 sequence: CASSPGDSAKNIKYF. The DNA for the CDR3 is TGTGCCAGCAGCCCCGGGGACTCAGCCAAAAACATTAAGTACTTC.

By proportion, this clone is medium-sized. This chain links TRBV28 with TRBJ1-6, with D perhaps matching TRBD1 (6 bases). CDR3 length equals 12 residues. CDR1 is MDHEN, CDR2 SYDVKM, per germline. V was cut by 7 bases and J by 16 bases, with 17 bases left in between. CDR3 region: CASTPPRGGLHF. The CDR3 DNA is TGTGCCAGCACCCCCCCGAGGGGGGGGCTCCACTTT.

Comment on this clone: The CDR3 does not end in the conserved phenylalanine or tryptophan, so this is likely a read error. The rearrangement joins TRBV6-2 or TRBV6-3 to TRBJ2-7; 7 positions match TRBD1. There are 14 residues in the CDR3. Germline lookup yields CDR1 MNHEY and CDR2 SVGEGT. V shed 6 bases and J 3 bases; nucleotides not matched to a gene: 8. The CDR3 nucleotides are TGTGCCAGCAGCCCCCGGGACAGTTACTACGAGCAGTACTTA. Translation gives CASSPRDSYYEQYL.

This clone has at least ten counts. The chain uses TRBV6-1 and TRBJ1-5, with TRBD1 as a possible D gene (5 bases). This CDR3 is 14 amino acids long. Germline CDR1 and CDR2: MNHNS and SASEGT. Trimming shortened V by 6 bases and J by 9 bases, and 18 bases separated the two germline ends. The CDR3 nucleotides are TGTGCCAGCAGCCTCGGGGGTGGGGGTAGGCCCCAGCATTTT. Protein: CASSLGGGGRPQHF.

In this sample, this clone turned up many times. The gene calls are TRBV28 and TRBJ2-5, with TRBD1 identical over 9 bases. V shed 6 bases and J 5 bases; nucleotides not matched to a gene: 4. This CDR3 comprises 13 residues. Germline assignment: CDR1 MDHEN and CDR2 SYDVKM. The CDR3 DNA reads TGTGCCAGCAGGGGACAGGGCTTCGAGACCCAGTACTTC. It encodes CASRGQGFETQYF. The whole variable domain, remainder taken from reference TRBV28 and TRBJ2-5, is DVKVTQSSRYLVKRTGEKVFLECVQDMDHENMFWYRQDPGLGLRLIYFSYDVKMKEKGDIPEGYSVSREKKERFSLILESASTNQTSMYLCASRGQGFETQYFGPGTRLLVL.

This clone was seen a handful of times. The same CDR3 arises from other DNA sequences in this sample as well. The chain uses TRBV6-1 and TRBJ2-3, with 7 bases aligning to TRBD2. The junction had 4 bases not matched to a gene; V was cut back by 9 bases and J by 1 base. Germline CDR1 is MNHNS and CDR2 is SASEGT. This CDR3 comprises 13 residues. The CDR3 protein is CASGTSGTDTQYF. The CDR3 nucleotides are TGTGCCAGTGGTACTAGCGGCACAGATACGCAGTATTTT.

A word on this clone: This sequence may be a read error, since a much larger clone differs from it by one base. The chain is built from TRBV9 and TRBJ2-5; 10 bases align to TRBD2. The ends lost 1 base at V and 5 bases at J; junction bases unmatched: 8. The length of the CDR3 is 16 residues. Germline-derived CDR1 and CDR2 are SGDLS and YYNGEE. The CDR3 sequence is CASSVSLAGDMETQYF. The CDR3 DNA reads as TGTGCCAGCAGCGTATCGCTAGCGGGAGATATGGAGACCCAGTACTTC.

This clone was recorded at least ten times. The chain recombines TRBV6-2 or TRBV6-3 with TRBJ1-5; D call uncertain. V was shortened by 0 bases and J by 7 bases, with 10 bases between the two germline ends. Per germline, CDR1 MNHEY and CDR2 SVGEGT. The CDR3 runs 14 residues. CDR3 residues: CASSYSGYYQPQHF. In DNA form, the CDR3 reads TGTGCCAGCAGTTACTCCGGATACTACCAGCCCCAGCATTTT.

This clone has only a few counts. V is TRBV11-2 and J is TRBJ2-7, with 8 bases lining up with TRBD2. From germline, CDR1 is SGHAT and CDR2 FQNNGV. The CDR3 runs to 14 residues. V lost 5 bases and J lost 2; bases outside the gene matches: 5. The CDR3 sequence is CASSKEGLAYEQYF. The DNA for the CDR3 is TGTGCCAGCAGCAAAGAGGGACTAGCCTACGAGCAGTACTTC.